The present T cell receptor beta chain was sequenced within a study of radiation and T cells in renal cell carcinoma. Study-level results: Top tumor clonotypes rose in blood 2 weeks post-radiation, then contracted.

Sequenced by immunoSEQ multiplex PCR; TCRdb stores in-frame clones only, minus some. Found here are several thousand clones, around 53% of them singletons; the top ten hold under 25%. With 7 bases removed from V and 6 bases from J, the gap between germline ends came to 16 bases. This CDR3 comprises 14 residues. Looked up from germline, CDR1 is MDHEN and CDR2 is SYDVKM. The treatment is: 15 Gy SBRT to primary tumor, nephrectomy 4 weeks later. Nephrectomy followed 15 Gy stereotactic body radiation by 4 weeks. Concerning this clone: The antigen remains unidentified.

The source material was tumor tissue, sampled from a patient whose treatment included radiotherapy and nephrectomy. The receptor's source is a man aged 55 to 69 with renal cell carcinoma. J is TRBJ1-5 and V is TRBV28; TRBD1 might be the D (6 bases). The CDR3 protein is CASKNTGRGQPQHF. The DNA of the CDR3 is TGTGCCAGCAAAAATACAGGGAGAGGTCAGCCCCAGCATTTT.